The 28 T cell receptor beta chains in this list originate from one sample, sequenced in a study of blood T cell repertoires in COVID-19 (dated by TCRdb to between 2020 and 2021). The library was produced with the immunoSEQ multiplex PCR assay. TCRdb holds this immuneACCESS table with in-frame rearrangements only. Some clones are missing; in checked studies, unresolved V genes explain under half, and the rest has no known cause. Recorded for this sample are over 90,000 clones; roughly 80% of them occurred a single time. 9.8% of the sample is taken by the ten largest. Sequenced material: peripheral blood. Receptor source: a man aged 55 to 70 with active or convalescent COVID-19.

V is TRBV19 and J is TRBJ2-1; 7 bases line up with TRBD2. The CDR3 contains 17 residues. Per germline, CDR1 LNHDA and CDR2 SQIVND (reference sequence). The V segment lost 5 bases and the J segment 4 bases; nucleotides outside the gene matches: 14. This chain's CDR3 is CASSLKPGLGVYNEQFF. DNA for the CDR3: TGTGCCAGTAGTCTTAAGCCCGGACTAGGCGTTTACAATGAGCAGTTCTTC.

The V and J genes are TRBV9 and TRBJ2-7; D is perhaps TRBD2 (6 bases). Germline V gene lookup returns CDR1 SGDLS and CDR2 YYNGEE. V lost 2 bases, J lost 0 bases, and 12 bases lay in between. The CDR3 is 15 amino acids. CDR3 in amino acids: CASSVSGGASYEQYF. The CDR3 coding sequence is TGTGCCAGCAGCGTCTCGGGCGGGGCCTCCTACGAGCAGTACTTC. The entire variable domain, with the rest obtained from reference TRBV9 and TRBJ2-7, is as follows: DSGVTQTPKHLITATGQRVTLRCSPRSGDLSVYWYQQSLDQGLQFLIQYYNGEERAKGNILERFSAQQFPDLHSELNLSSLELGDSALYFCASSVSGGASYEQYFGPGTRLTVT.

This clone was recorded only once. The chain is built from TRBV6-6 and TRBJ1-2; TRBD1 matches 8 bases. The CDR3 sequence is 14 residues long. Germline CDR1 reads MNHNY; CDR2 reads SVGAGI (reference sequence). The V gene end was trimmed by 6 bases and the J gene end by 1 base; junction bases not matched to a gene: 4. This CDR3 reads CASRTGQGNYGYTF. The CDR3 nucleotides read TGTGCCAGCAGAACCGGACAGGGTAACTATGGCTACACCTTC.

The chain links TRBV10-2 to TRBJ1-4, with D unresolved. CDR1 is WSHSY and CDR2 is SAAADI in the germline V gene. CDR3 size: 13 residues. Trimming removed 7 bases from V and 6 bases from J, with 12 bases in between. Here the CDR3 reads CASTDFAYEKLFF. The CDR3 region has the DNA TGCGCCAGCACAGATTTCGCATATGAAAAACTGTTTTTT.

This clone was seen a single time. V gene TRBV10-2 combines with J gene TRBJ2-1, with 8 bases aligning to TRBD2. Germline CDR1 is WSHSY and CDR2 is SAAADI. V lost 6 bases, J lost 7 bases, and 5 bases stayed unmatched. This CDR3 has 13 residues. As DNA, the CDR3 is TGCGCCAGCAGCGGGAGGGCCGGGAATGAGCAGTTCTTC. Amino acid sequence: CASSGRAGNEQFF.

The V call is TRBV10-3, the J call TRBJ1-6, with D unclear. The germline V gene encodes CDR1 ENHRY and CDR2 SYGVKD. The CDR3 runs 12 residues. The V end was cut by 11 bases, the J end by 5 bases, with 10 bases between. The CDR3 DNA reads TGTGCCTCGGGGAGGGATAATTCACCCCTCCACTTT. Residues: CASGRDNSPLHF.

The chain links TRBV24-1 to TRBJ2-5; D call uncertain. Trimming stripped 0 bases from V and 0 bases from J, with 7 bases between. CDR1 is KGHDR and CDR2 is SFDVKD in the germline V gene. This CDR3 is built from 15 residues. The CDR3 reads CATSDLPPYQETQYF. The CDR3 DNA is TGTGCCACCAGTGATTTGCCCCCCTACCAAGAGACCCAGTACTTC.

This rearrangement joins TRBV6-1 to TRBJ1-5; D is unclear. The CDR3 contains 15 residues. V lost 2 bases, J lost 6 bases, and 14 bases lay in between. The germline V gene encodes CDR1 MNHNS and CDR2 SASEGT. The CDR3 spells CASSESGGKGQPQHF. DNA of the CDR3: TGTGCCAGCAGTGAATCCGGAGGGAAGGGTCAGCCCCAGCATTTT.

The genes are TRBV11-2 and TRBJ2-5; unclear D gene. V dropped 3 bases and J dropped 3 bases, with 2 bases sitting between them. The length of the CDR3 is 11 residues. CDR1 SGHAT and CDR2 FQNNGV come from the germline V gene. The CDR3 coding sequence is TGTGCCAGCAGCTTTAAAGAGACCCAGTACTTC. It codes for CASSFKETQYF.

This sequence joins TRBV7-8 and TRBJ2-7; 9 bases are a match to TRBD2. Germline assignment: CDR1 SGHVS and CDR2 FQNEAQ. The CDR3 covers 16 residues. Trimming removed 4 bases from V and 3 bases from J; junction bases left unmatched: 10. CDR3 coding DNA: TGTGCCAGCAGCTCTCATTTAGCGGGAGTATTCTACGAGCAGTACTTC. Translated, it gives CASSSHLAGVFYEQYF.

V and J are TRBV5-8 and TRBJ2-2, with 10 bases lining up with TRBD2. The V gene end was trimmed by 4 bases and the J gene end by 5 bases; junction bases not matched to a gene: 5. The germline V gene has CDR1 SGHTS and CDR2 YDEGEE. This CDR3 is built from 15 residues. In nucleotides, the CDR3 is TGTGCCAGCAGCCTTAGCGGGAGGCGGACCGGGGAGCTGTTTTTT. It encodes CASSLSGRRTGELFF.

This clone was seen a handful of times. This chain joins TRBV19 and TRBJ2-4; 7 bases map to TRBD1. V shed 5 bases, J shed 7 bases, and the junction held 8 bases outside the gene matches. CDR3 length equals 14 residues. Germline V gene sequence: CDR1 LNHDA, CDR2 SQIVND (reference sequence). The CDR3 nucleotides are TGTGCCAGTAGTCTGACGGACAGGAGGAACATTCAGTACTTC. Translating it yields CASSLTDRRNIQYF. Full variable domain (remainder filled in from reference TRBV19 and TRBJ2-4): DGGITQSPKYLFRKEGQNVTLSCEQNLNHDAMYWYRQDPGQGLRLIYYSQIVNDFQKGDIAEGYSVSREKKESFPLTVTSAQKNPTAFYLCASSLTDRRNIQYFGAGTRLSVL.

The chain carries TRBV6-6 and TRBJ1-3; TRBD1 is a possible D gene (5 bases). Between the trimmed V and J ends, which lost 10 bases and 0 bases, there was a span of 13 bases. CDR3 size: 14 residues. CDR1 and CDR2 (germline): MNHNY, SVGAGI (reference sequence). The CDR3 DNA follows: TGTGCCACACAGGAAGCCTCCTCTGGAAACACCATATATTTT. It is translated as CATQEASSGNTIYF.

The chain couples TRBV4-1 to TRBJ1-2, with D possibly matching TRBD1 (6 bases). V shed 1 base and J shed 1 base, with 10 bases lying between them. The CDR3 spans 15 residues. The V gene's germline CDR1 is MGHRA and CDR2 YSYEKL. The CDR3 is CASSQGQGNNYGYTF. The CDR3, as DNA: TGCGCCAGCAGCCAAGGGCAGGGGAATAACTATGGCTACACCTTC.

The genes are TRBV29-1 and TRBJ1-1, with D maybe TRBD1 (5 bases). This CDR3 spans 12 amino acids. Per germline, CDR1 SQVTM and CDR2 ANQGSEA. The V gene lost 3 bases and the J gene lost 4 bases, with 9 bases spanning the gap. CDR3 sequence (DNA): TGCAGCGTTGACCAGGGCGGCACTGAAGCTTTCTTT. Residues: CSVDQGGTEAFF.

This clone turned up a few times. The chain recombines TRBV28 with TRBJ1-2, with D maybe TRBD1 (5 bases). Trimming stripped 2 bases from V and 1 base from J, with 11 bases between. Germline V gene sequence: CDR1 MDHEN, CDR2 SYDVKM. This CDR3 has 15 residues. CDR3 protein: CASSLGGAINYGYTF. The CDR3 coding sequence is TGTGCCAGCAGTTTAGGAGGGGCGATTAACTATGGCTACACCTTC.

This sequence joins TRBV18 and TRBJ2-3; D uncertain. The CDR3 is made up of 15 amino acids. V was cut by 5 bases and J by 0 bases, with 12 bases left in between. CDR1 and CDR2 from the germline V gene are KGHSH and LQKENI. CDR3 protein: CASSSYTTSTDTQYF. The CDR3 DNA follows: TGTGCCAGCTCATCCTACACGACTAGCACAGATACGCAGTATTTT.

V gene TRBV2 combines with J gene TRBJ1-1; D gene uncertain. The CDR3 is 11 amino acids. CDR1 SNHLY and CDR2 FYNNEI come from the germline V gene. V lost 4 bases, J lost 8 bases, and 8 bases lay in between. CDR3 sequence reads: CASSVIQEAFF. The CDR3 DNA sequence: TGTGCCAGCAGTGTGATACAGGAAGCTTTCTTT.

CDR3 protein: CASTPGSGANVLTF. The DNA for the CDR3 is TGCGCCAGCACGCCGGGCTCTGGGGCCAACGTCCTGACTTTC. V gene TRBV5-1 combines with J gene TRBJ2-6; D not resolved. This CDR3 is 14 amino acids long. Trimming left V 6 bases short and J 0 bases short, with 7 bases between. The germline CDR1 and CDR2 sequences are SGHRS and YFSETQ.

The chain combines TRBV7-2 with TRBJ2-3; no reliable D call. Germline values: CDR1 SGHTA, CDR2 FQGNSA. V was cut by 2 bases and J by 2 bases, with 5 bases left in between. The CDR3 has 13 residues. The CDR3 nucleotides are TGTGCCAGCAGCTTATCTCCCACAGATACGCAGTATTTT. Amino acid sequence: CASSLSPTDTQYF.

The CDR3 is CASSPGRAWEQYF. The CDR3 bases are TGTGCCAGCTCGCCAGGGAGGGCCTGGGAGCAGTACTTC. The chain recombines TRBV18 with TRBJ2-7, with 7 bases matching TRBD2. V shed 6 bases, J shed 7 bases, and the junction held 9 bases outside the gene matches. The CDR3 covers 13 residues. The germline V gene encodes CDR1 KGHSH and CDR2 LQKENI.

The chain uses TRBV5-6 and TRBJ2-4, with TRBD2 matching over 9 bases. Germline V gene lookup returns CDR1 SGHDT and CDR2 YYEEEE. The CDR3 loop spans 15 amino acids. Trimming removed 5 bases from V and 2 bases from J; junction bases left unmatched: 5. The CDR3 sequence: CASSQAGGPKNIQYF. Written as DNA, the CDR3 is TGTGCCAGCAGTCAGGCGGGAGGGCCCAAAAACATTCAGTACTTC. The full variable domain, in which reference TRBV5-6 and TRBJ2-4 provide the parts outside the CDR3, is DAGVTQSPTHLIKTRGQQVTLRCSPKSGHDTVSWYQQALGQGPQFIFQYYEEEERQRGNFPDRFSGHQFPNYSSELNVNALLLGDSALYLCASSQAGGPKNIQYFGAGTRLSVL.

The V and J genes are TRBV29-1 and TRBJ2-2; TRBD1 aligns across 9 bases. J was trimmed by 6 bases and V by 7 bases; bases with no gene match: 12. Germline CDR1 and CDR2: SQVTM and ANQGSEA. The CDR3 sequence is 15 residues long. CDR3 bases: TGCAGCGCCCTGGACAGGGGCGCGAAAGCCGGGGAGCTGTTTTTT. It translates to CSALDRGAKAGELFF.

The V and J genes are TRBV7-9 and TRBJ1-2, with 9 bases lining up with TRBD1. Germline V CDR1 and CDR2: SEHNR, FQNEAQ (reference sequence). V gave up 4 bases and J gave up 6 bases; unmatched junction bases: 15. This CDR3 is built from 17 residues. The CDR3 loop reads CASSSISMTGGKDGYTF. In nucleotides, the CDR3 is TGTGCCAGCAGCTCTATTAGTATGACAGGGGGAAAGGATGGCTACACCTTC.

The chain couples TRBV5-1 to TRBJ1-1, with 7 nucleotides matching TRBD1. Germline CDR1 SGHRS, CDR2 YFSETQ. This CDR3 contains 15 residues. Germline trimming cut 4 bases from V and 0 bases from J; bases unmatched to any gene: 6. The CDR3 sequence: CASSEQGSVNTEAFF. In DNA, the CDR3 is TGCGCCAGCAGCGAACAGGGGTCGGTGAACACTGAAGCTTTCTTT. The full variable domain, its missing parts supplied by reference TRBV5-1 and TRBJ1-1, is KAGVTQTPRYLIKTRGQQVTLSCSPISGHRSVSWYQQTPGQGLQFLFEYFSETQRNKGNFPGRFSGRQFSNSRSEMNVSTLELGDSALYLCASSEQGSVNTEAFFGQGTRLTVV.

The rearrangement joins TRBV6-6 to TRBJ1-5; D remains unclear. Trimming removed 1 base at V and 1 base at J, with 8 bases between. Germline CDR1 is MNHNY and CDR2 is SVGAGI (reference sequence). There are 15 residues in the CDR3. The CDR3 spells CASSYYSSSNQPQHF. The CDR3, as DNA: TGTGCCAGCAGTTACTACAGCTCGAGCAATCAGCCCCAGCATTTT.

This chain joins TRBV2 and TRBJ1-5; D is uncertain. The V gene lost 1 base and the J gene lost 3 bases, with 13 bases spanning the gap. The CDR3 is 16 residues long. In germline, CDR1 is SNHLY, CDR2 FYNNEI. The CDR3 DNA follows: TGTGCCAGCAGTGAAGTGGAGGAATTAAACAATCAGCCCCAGCATTTT. Its translation is CASSEVEELNNQPQHF.

The chain links TRBV7-9 to TRBJ1-2; a weak D match, TRBD1 (5 bases). Per germline, CDR1 SEHNR and CDR2 FQNEAQ (reference sequence). The CDR3 length is 17 residues. Trimming pared 0 bases from V and 6 bases from J, leaving 20 bases between. CDR3 DNA sequence: TGTGCCAGCAGCTTAGCGGTCGCGGGGGTACGGGGAAATGGCTACACCTTC. This sequence encodes CASSLAVAGVRGNGYTF.